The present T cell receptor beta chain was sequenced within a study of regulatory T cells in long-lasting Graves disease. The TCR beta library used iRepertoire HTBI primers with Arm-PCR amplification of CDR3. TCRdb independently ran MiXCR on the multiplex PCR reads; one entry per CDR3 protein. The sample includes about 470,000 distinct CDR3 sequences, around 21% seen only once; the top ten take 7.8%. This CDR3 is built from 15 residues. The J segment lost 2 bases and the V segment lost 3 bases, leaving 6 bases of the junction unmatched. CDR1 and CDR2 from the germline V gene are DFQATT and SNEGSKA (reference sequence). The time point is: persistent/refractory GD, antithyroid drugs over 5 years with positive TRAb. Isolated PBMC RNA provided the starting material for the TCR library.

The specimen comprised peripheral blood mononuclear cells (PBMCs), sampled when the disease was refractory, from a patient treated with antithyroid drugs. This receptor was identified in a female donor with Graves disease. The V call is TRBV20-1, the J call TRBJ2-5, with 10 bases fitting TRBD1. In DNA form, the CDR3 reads TGCAGTGCTAGTGGACAGGGGGTTGGTCAAGAGACCCAGTACTTC. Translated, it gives CSASGQGVGQETQYF.